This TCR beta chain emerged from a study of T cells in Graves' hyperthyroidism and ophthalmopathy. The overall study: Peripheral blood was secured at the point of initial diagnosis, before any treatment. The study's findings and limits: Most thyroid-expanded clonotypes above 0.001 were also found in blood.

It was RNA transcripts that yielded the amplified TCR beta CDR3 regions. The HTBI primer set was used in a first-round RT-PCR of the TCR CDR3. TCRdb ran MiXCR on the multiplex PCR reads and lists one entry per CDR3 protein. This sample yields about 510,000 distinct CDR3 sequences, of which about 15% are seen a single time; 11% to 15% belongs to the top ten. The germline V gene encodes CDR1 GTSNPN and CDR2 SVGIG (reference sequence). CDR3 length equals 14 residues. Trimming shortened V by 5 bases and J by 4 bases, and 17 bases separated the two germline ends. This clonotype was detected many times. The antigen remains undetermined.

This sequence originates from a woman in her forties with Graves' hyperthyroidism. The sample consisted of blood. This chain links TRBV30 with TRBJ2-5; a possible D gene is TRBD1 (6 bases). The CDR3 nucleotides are TGTGCCTGGGGGCGAGGGGGAGTTGGAGAGACCCAGTACTTC. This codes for CAWGRGGVGETQYF. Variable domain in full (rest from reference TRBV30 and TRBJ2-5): SQTIHQWPATLVQPVGSPLSLECTVEGTSNPNLYWYRQAAGRGLQLLFYSVGIGQISSEVPQNLSASRPQDRQFILSSKKLLLSDSGFYLCAWGRGGVGETQYFGPGTRLLVL.